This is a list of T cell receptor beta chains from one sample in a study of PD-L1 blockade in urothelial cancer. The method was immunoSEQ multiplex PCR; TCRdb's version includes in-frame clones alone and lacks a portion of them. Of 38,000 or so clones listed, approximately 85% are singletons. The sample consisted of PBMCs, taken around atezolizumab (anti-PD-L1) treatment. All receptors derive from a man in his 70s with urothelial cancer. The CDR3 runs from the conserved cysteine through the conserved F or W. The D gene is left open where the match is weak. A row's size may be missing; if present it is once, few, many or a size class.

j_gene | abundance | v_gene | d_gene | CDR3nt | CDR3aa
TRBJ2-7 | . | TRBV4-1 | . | TGCGCCAGCGGCTTCGGGACTGGGACCTACGAGCAGTACTTC | CASGFGTGTYEQYF
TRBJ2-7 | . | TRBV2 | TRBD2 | TGTGCCAGCAGTGAGAACCTCGGGAGGGCCCACGAGCAGTACTTC | CASSENLGRAHEQYF
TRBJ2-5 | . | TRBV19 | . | TGTGCCAGTAGTCCCTCCCGGGACAAACAAGAGACCCAGTACTTC | CASSPSRDKQETQYF
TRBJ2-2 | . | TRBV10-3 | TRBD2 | TGTGCCATCAGTGAAGTCGTAGCGGGAGAGCTTACCGGGGAGCTGTTTTTT | CAISEVVAGELTGELFF
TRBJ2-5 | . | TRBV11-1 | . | TGTGCCAGCAGCTTTCAACGATCAGTAATGAAGACCCAGTACTTC | CASSFQRSVMKTQYF
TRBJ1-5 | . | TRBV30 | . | TGTGCCTGGAGGCCCCCGGGGGGACGGGATCAGCCCCAGCATTTT | CAWRPPGGRDQPQHF
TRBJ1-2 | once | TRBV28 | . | TGTGCCAGCAGTTTAGCTCGGGTGGGTGGCTACACCTTC | CASSLARVGGYTF
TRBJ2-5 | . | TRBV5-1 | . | TGCGCCAGCAGCCGCTATGTCGGAGAGACCCAGTACTTC | CASSRYVGETQYF
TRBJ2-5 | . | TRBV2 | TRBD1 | TGTGCCAGCAGTCCAGACAGGGGGATTGAGACCCAGTACTTC | CASSPDRGIETQYF
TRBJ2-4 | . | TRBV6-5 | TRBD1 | TGTGCCAGCAGTCAACCAGGGGACAGAAAAAACATTCAGTACTTC | CASSQPGDRKNIQYF
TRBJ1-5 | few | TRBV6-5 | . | TGTGCCAGCAGTTGGAGTAGCAATCAGCCCCAGCATTTT | CASSWSSNQPQHF
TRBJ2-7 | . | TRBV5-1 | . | TGCGCCAGCAGCTTGACAGGGAGCGCCTACGAGCAGTACTTC | CASSLTGSAYEQYF
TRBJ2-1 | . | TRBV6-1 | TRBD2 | TGTGCCAGCCGAGAACGACTAGCGGAGGATGAGCAGTTCTTC | CASRERLAEDEQFF
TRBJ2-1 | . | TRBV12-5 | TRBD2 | TGTGCTAGTGGTTTGGTACTCCGGGGTCTAGCGGGGTCGTTCCCGAGGGATGAGCAGTTCTTC | CASGLVLRGLAGSFPRDEQFF
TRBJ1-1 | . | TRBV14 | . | TGTGCCAGCAGCCAAGACAGGGGACGAACTGAAGCTTTCTTT | CASSQDRGRTEAFF
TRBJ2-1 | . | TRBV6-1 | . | TGTGCCATCGCAGCGAGCTCCTACAATGAGCAGTTCTTC | CAIAASSYNEQFF
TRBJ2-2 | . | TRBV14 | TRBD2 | TGTGCCAGCAGCCTGGTGCCTAGCGGCATCGGGGAGCTGTTTTTT | CASSLVPSGIGELFF
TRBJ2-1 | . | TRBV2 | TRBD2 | TGTGCCAGCAGGGCCTCTAGCGGGAGGGCTTATGAGCAGTTCTTC | CASRASSGRAYEQFF
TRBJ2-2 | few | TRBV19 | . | TGTGCCAGTAGCCTACCACAGGGTCCCGGGGAGCTGTTTTTT | CASSLPQGPGELFF
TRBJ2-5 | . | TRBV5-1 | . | TGCGCCAGCAGCTCCACCGCAGGGCAAGAGACCCAGTACTTC | CASSSTAGQETQYF
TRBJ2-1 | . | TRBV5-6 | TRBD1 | TGTGCCAGCAGCTTGTGGACAGGCAATGAGCAGTTCTTC | CASSLWTGNEQFF
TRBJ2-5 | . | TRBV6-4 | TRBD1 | TGTGCCAGCAGTCCCACAGGGGGCGCAGAGACCCAGTACTTC | CASSPTGGAETQYF
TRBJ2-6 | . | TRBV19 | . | TGTGCCAGTAACTCGGACTATGGGGTCTCTGGGGCCAACGTCCTGACTTTC | CASNSDYGVSGANVLTF
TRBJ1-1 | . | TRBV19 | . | TGTGCCAGTACTATTGACAGACGCATGAACACTGAAGCTTTCTTT | CASTIDRRMNTEAFF
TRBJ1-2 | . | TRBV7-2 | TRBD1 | TGTGCCAGCAGCTTTGGGACAGCCAACTATGGCTACACCTTC | CASSFGTANYGYTF
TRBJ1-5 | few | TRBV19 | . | TGTGCCAGTAGTATAGATCTTAGGGGGCCCCAGCATTTT | CASSIDLRGPQHF
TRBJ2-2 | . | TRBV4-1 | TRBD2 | TGCGCCAGCAGCCAAGGGGGACTAGCGGGAGTAGGTACCGGGGAGCTGTTTTTT | CASSQGGLAGVGTGELFF
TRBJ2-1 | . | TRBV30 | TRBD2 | TGTGCCTGGAGAAAACTAGCGGGAGCCTACAATGAGCAGTTCTTC | CAWRKLAGAYNEQFF
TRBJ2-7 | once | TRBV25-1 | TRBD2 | TGTGCCAGCAGTGTGGGACTAGCGGGAGTATTATCCTACGAGCAGTACTTC | CASSVGLAGVLSYEQYF
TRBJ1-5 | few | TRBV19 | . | TGTGCCAGTAGTATACGGCAGGGGATCAATCAGCCCCAGCATTTT | CASSIRQGINQPQHF
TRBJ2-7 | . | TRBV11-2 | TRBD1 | TGTGCCAGCAGCTTAGAGTTGGGGACAGGCTACGAGCAGTACTTC | CASSLELGTGYEQYF
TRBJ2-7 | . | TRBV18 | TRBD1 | TGTGCCAGCTCACAGTCGGGACAGGGGGTTGGAGAGCAGTACTTC | CASSQSGQGVGEQYF
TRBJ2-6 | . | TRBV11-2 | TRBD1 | TGTGCCAGCAGCTTAACAGGGGGTGCGATATCTGGGGCCAACGTCCTGACTTTC | CASSLTGGAISGANVLTF
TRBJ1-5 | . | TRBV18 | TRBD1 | TGTGCCAGCTCACCACCGGGACAGCGAGATCAGCCCCAGCATTTT | CASSPPGQRDQPQHF
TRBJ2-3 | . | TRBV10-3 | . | TGTGCCATCAGTCCTGAGGGGAGGGATACGCAGTATTTT | CAISPEGRDTQYF
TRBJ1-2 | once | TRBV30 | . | TGTGCCTGGAGTCCTACTTGGGGCTCTGTAGGCTACACCTTC | CAWSPTWGSVGYTF
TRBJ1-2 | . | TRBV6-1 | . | TGTGCCAGCAGTGCCCTCGGAGACTATGGCTACACCTTC | CASSALGDYGYTF
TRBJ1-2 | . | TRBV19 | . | TGTGCCAGTAGTATTGGTAGAACTAACTATGGCTACACCTTC | CASSIGRTNYGYTF
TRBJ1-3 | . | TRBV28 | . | TGTGCCAGCAGTATACTTGGAAACACCATATATTTT | CASSILGNTIYF
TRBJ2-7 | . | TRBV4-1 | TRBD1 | TGCGCCAGCAGCCGACTGACAGGGGTCGGGTACGAGCAGTACTTC | CASSRLTGVGYEQYF
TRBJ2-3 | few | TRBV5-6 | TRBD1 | TGTGCCAGCAGCTTGGAGTGGACAGGTGGGGGAACAGATACGCAGTATTTT | CASSLEWTGGGTDTQYF
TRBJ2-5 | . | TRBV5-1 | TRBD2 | TGCGCCAGCAGCCTAGCGGGAGGACTTGAGACCCAGTACTTC | CASSLAGGLETQYF
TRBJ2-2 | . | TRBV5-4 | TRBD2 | TGTGCCAGCAGCCCTCTAGCGGGGGCCACCGGGGAGCTGTTTTTT | CASSPLAGATGELFF
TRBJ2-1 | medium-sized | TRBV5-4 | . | TGTGCCAGCAGCTTGCGTCAGGGTGAGCAGTTCTTC | CASSLRQGEQFF
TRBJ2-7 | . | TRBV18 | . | TGTGCCAGCTCAGCTGGGAGATCCTACGAGCAGTACTTC | CASSAGRSYEQYF
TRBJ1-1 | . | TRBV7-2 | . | TGTGCCAGCAGCTTCGGCGGGCGCGTCACTGAAGCTTTCTTT | CASSFGGRVTEAFF
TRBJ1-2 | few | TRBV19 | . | TGTGCCAGTAGCCAGGGAGGCGGCTACACCTTC | CASSQGGGYTF
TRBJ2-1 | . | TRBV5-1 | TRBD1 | TGCGCCAGCAGCTCGGGACAGGGGAACTACAATGAGCAGTTCTTC | CASSSGQGNYNEQFF
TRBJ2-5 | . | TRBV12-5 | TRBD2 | TGTGCTAGTGGTCTTGCGGGGACTACCAAAGAGACCCAGTACTTC | CASGLAGTTKETQYF
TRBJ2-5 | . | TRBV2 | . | TGTGCCAGCAGTGAAGGCAGGGAGGCCCAGTACTTC | CASSEGREAQYF
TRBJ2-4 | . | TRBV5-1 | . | TGCGCCAGCAGCTTCCTCCCAGGGGACGGTGACATTCAGTACTTC | CASSFLPGDGDIQYF
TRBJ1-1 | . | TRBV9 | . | TGTGCCAGCAGCGTACTATCTTCGGTGTCTGAAGCTTTCTTT | CASSVLSSVSEAFF
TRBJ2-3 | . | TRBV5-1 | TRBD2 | TGCGCCAGCAGCCTACAAGGGACTAGCGGGAGGGGTAGCACAGATACGCAGTATTTT | CASSLQGTSGRGSTDTQYF
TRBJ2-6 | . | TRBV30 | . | TGTGCCTGGACGGAGGGGACTGGGGCCAACGTCCTGACTTTC | CAWTEGTGANVLTF
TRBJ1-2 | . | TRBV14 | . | TGTGCCAGCAGCCAAACAGTCTATGGCTACACCTTC | CASSQTVYGYTF